These T cell receptor beta chains were read from a single sample in a study of shared clonotypes between healthy human individuals. TCRdb's table, derived via immunoSEQ multiplex PCR, lists solely in-frame clones and lacks some. There are 400,000 or so clones in the sample; 90% to 98% occur only once, and approximately 0.3% lies in the top ten. Sequenced material: memory CD8+ T cells sorted from blood. These receptors came from a man aged 30-40 years in good health. The CDR3 runs from the conserved cysteine through the conserved F or W. A D gene is named only where the DNA matches it firmly. Size is omitted from some rows. Given values are once, few, many or a class for expanded clones.

TRBJ2-7	-	TRBD2	TRBV11-1	CASSPFRGRANEQYF	TGTGCCAGCAGCCCCTTTCGCGGGAGGGCCAACGAGCAGTACTTC
TRBJ2-1	-	-	TRBV10-1	CASSPRANSYNEQFF	TGCGCCAGCAGTCCCAGGGCGAACTCCTACAATGAGCAGTTCTTC
TRBJ2-7	-	TRBD1	TRBV28	CASSPRDRVGEQYF	TGTGCCAGCAGTCCTCGGGACAGGGTGGGCGAGCAGTACTTC
TRBJ2-3	-	-	TRBV4-2	CASSQDSTGKGSTDTQYF	TGTGCCAGCAGCCAAGACTCTACGGGGAAAGGATCCACAGATACGCAGTATTTT
TRBJ2-3	-	-	TRBV30	CAWSLADTQYF	TGTGCCTGGAGTTTAGCGGATACGCAGTATTTT
TRBJ2-1	once	TRBD1	TRBV27	CASSLWGQGVVNEQFF	TGTGCCAGCAGTCTATGGGGACAGGGGGTAGTCAATGAGCAGTTCTTC
TRBJ2-3	-	-	TRBV19	CATAMGDTQYF	TGTGCCACTGCAATGGGGGATACGCAGTATTTT
TRBJ1-2	-	TRBD1	TRBV18	CASSPRDRGNYGYTF	TGTGCCAGCTCACCCAGGGACAGGGGGAACTATGGCTACACCTTC
TRBJ1-1	-	TRBD1	TRBV18	CASSPGDRGRLEAFF	TGTGCCAGCTCACCGGGCGATAGGGGGCGGCTTGAAGCTTTCTTT
TRBJ2-4	-	TRBD2	TRBV28	CASSLTSGKNIQYF	TGTGCCAGCAGTTTGACTAGCGGGAAAAACATTCAGTACTTC
TRBJ2-1	-	TRBD2	TRBV7-3	CASSLIRLAGGPGNEQFF	TGTGCCAGCAGCTTAATTCGTTTGGCGGGAGGGCCAGGGAATGAGCAGTTCTTC
TRBJ2-3	-	-	TRBV5-1	CASSPGRADTQYF	TGCGCCAGCAGCCCCGGGAGAGCAGATACGCAGTATTTT
TRBJ2-1	-	TRBD2	TRBV7-9	CASSSYLLAGGGNEQFF	TGTGCCAGCAGCTCCTACTTACTAGCGGGAGGGGGGAATGAGCAGTTCTTC
TRBJ2-2	-	-	TRBV28	CASRRITGSVTGELFF	TGTGCCAGCAGGCGAATAACGGGCAGTGTAACCGGGGAGCTGTTTTTT
TRBJ2-4	-	TRBD2	TRBV29-1	CSVAGTSEDVRSNIQYF	TGCAGCGTAGCCGGGACTAGCGAAGATGTCAGGTCGAACATTCAGTACTTC
TRBJ2-1	-	TRBD2	TRBV4-2	CATSLAARNEQFF	TGTGCCACCTCTCTAGCGGCTCGAAATGAGCAGTTCTTC
TRBJ2-1	-	TRBD1	TRBV19	CASSDRGNEQFF	TGTGCCAGTAGTGACAGGGGCAATGAGCAGTTCTTC
TRBJ2-3	-	-	TRBV11-2	CASSLLRESTDTQYF	TGTGCCAGCAGCTTACTCCGGGAGTCCACAGATACGCAGTATTTT
TRBJ2-5	-	-	TRBV29-1	CSVEGRGRIQTQYF	TGCAGCGTTGAAGGGCGGGGGCGCATTCAGACCCAGTACTTC
TRBJ2-1	once	-	TRBV7-3	CASSLIRVAPSSYNEQFF	TGTGCCAGCAGCTTAATTCGCGTCGCACCGAGCTCCTACAATGAGCAGTTCTTC
TRBJ1-1	-	-	TRBV4-1	CASSQGEVWDTEAFF	TGCGCCAGCAGCCAAGGGGAGGTTTGGGACACTGAAGCTTTCTTT
TRBJ2-5	-	-	TRBV7-2	CASSFRGVEETQYF	TGTGCCAGCAGCTTTAGGGGTGTGGAAGAGACCCAGTACTTC
TRBJ1-3	-	-	TRBV6-5	CASSYSGELGNTIYF	TGTGCCAGCAGTTACTCGGGGGAGCTTGGAAACACCATATATTTT
TRBJ1-4	once	-	TRBV28	CASSFSGEKLFF	TGTGCCAGCAGTTTTTCGGGGGAAAAACTGTTTTTT
TRBJ1-2	-	-	TRBV10-3	CAISEKSTGSNYGYTF	TGTGCCATCAGTGAGAAAAGTACAGGGTCTAACTATGGCTACACCTTC
TRBJ2-5	-	-	TRBV7-9	CASTTRQEGETQYF	TGTGCCAGCACCACCCGCCAGGAGGGAGAGACCCAGTACTTC
TRBJ2-7	once	-	TRBV7-2	CASSLTRDHEQYF	TGTGCCAGCAGCTTAACCAGGGACCACGAGCAGTACTTC
TRBJ2-1	-	-	TRBV25-1	CASSEGGLYSYNEQFF	TGTGCCAGCAGTGAGGGGGGCCTGTACTCCTACAATGAGCAGTTCTTC
TRBJ2-7	-	TRBD2	TRBV5-8	CASSPTQGLAGGPYEQYF	TGTGCCAGCAGCCCAACCCAGGGACTAGCGGGAGGGCCCTACGAGCAGTACTTC
TRBJ2-1	-	-	TRBV11-3	CASSPLASNEQFF	TGTGCCAGCAGCCCTCTAGCGAGCAATGAGCAGTTCTTC
TRBJ2-4	-	TRBD2	TRBV7-2	CASSLEFPSGTSKNIQYF	TGTGCCAGCAGCTTAGAATTTCCTAGCGGGACATCCAAAAACATTCAGTACTTC
TRBJ2-4	-	TRBD2	TRBV5-1	CASSLTSGIEKNIQYF	TGCGCCAGCAGCTTGACTAGCGGGATTGAGAAAAACATTCAGTACTTC
TRBJ1-2	once	TRBD1	TRBV10-3	CAIRGQEANYGYTF	TGTGCCATCAGGGGACAGGAAGCTAACTATGGCTACACCTTC
TRBJ2-7	-	TRBD1	TRBV28	CASMGWSRDRGDF	TGTGCCAGCATGGGGTGGTCGAGGGACAGAGGGGACTTC
TRBJ2-1	-	-	TRBV29-1	CSVGPGGEQFF	TGCAGCGTTGGGCCCGGGGGCGAGCAGTTCTTC
TRBJ2-1	-	-	TRBV28	CASLKRLGRNEQFF	TGTGCCAGCCTTAAACGACTAGGACGCAATGAGCAGTTCTTC
TRBJ2-2	-	TRBD2	TRBV11-3	CASSLDGEGLFF	TGTGCCAGCAGCTTAGACGGGGAGGGGCTGTTTTTT
TRBJ1-2	-	TRBD1	TRBV5-1	CASSSTGSYGYTF	TGCGCCAGCAGCTCGACAGGGAGCTATGGCTACACCTTC
TRBJ2-7	-	TRBD2	TRBV27	CASSPPGTSGPYEQYF	TGTGCCAGCAGTCCACCCGGGACTAGCGGCCCCTACGAGCAGTACTTC
TRBJ2-4	-	-	TRBV29-1	CSVRLGVTKNIQYF	TGCAGCGTTCGTCTTGGAGTGACCAAAAACATTCAGTACTTC
TRBJ1-1	-	-	TRBV5-4	CASSPDRTNTEAFF	TGTGCCAGCAGCCCGGACCGGACGAACACTGAAGCTTTCTTT
TRBJ2-7	-	-	TRBV5-1	CASSSSGEQYF	TGCGCCAGCAGCTCAAGCGGCGAGCAGTACTTC
TRBJ1-1	-	TRBD1	TRBV19	CASSIDRGAEAFF	TGTGCCAGTAGTATTGACAGGGGCGCTGAAGCTTTCTTT
TRBJ2-3	-	-	TRBV14	CASSQAGHSRITDTQYF	TGTGCCAGCAGCCAAGCGGGGCATAGTCGGATCACAGATACGCAGTATTTT
TRBJ2-5	-	-	TRBV5-4	CASSTLVGETQYF	TGTGCCAGCAGCACACTAGTCGGGGAGACCCAGTACTTC
TRBJ1-1	-	-	TRBV9	CASSVASTGSTEAFF	TGTGCCAGCAGCGTAGCGTCGACAGGATCCACTGAAGCTTTCTTT
TRBJ2-7	-	-	TRBV5-6	CASSLYRDGNEQYF	TGTGCCAGCAGCCTTTACCGGGACGGAAACGAGCAGTACTTC
TRBJ1-2	-	-	TRBV5-4	CASSLDRGEYGYTF	TGTGCCAGCAGCTTGGATCGTGGTGAATATGGCTACACCTTC
TRBJ2-1	once	TRBD2	TRBV5-1	CASSLGGLAGPYNEQFF	TGCGCCAGCAGCCTGGGGGGACTAGCGGGACCTTACAATGAGCAGTTCTTC
TRBJ2-7	-	-	TRBV5-1	CASRSNGFHEQYF	TGCGCCAGCAGGTCAAACGGGTTCCACGAGCAGTACTTC
TRBJ2-2	-	TRBD2	TRBV2	CASSEGTSGIRAGELFF	TGTGCCAGCAGTGAGGGAACTAGCGGGATCCGGGCCGGGGAGCTGTTTTTT
TRBJ1-5	few	TRBD1	TRBV28	CASDGTVRIGNQPQHF	TGTGCCAGCGACGGGACAGTTAGGATAGGGAATCAGCCCCAGCATTTT
TRBJ2-2	-	TRBD2	TRBV5-8	CASSFHSGRASTGELFF	TGTGCCAGCAGCTTCCATAGCGGGAGGGCCTCCACCGGGGAGCTGTTTTTT
TRBJ2-3	-	TRBD2	TRBV2	CASSRGGANTQYF	TGTGCCAGCAGCCGGGGGGGGGCAAATACGCAGTATTTT
TRBJ2-7	-	-	TRBV6-1	CASSAHYEQYF	TGTGCCAGCAGTGCGCACTACGAGCAGTACTTC